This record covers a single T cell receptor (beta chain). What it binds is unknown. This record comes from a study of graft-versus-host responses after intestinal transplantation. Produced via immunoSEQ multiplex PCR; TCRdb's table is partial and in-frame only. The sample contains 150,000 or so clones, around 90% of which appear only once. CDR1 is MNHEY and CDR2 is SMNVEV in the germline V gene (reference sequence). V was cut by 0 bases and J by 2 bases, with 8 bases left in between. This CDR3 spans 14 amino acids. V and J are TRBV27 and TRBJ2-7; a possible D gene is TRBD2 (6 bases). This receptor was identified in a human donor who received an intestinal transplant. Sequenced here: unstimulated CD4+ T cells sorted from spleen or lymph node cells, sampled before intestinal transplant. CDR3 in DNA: TGTGCCAGCAGTTTATCTAGGAGGGCCTACGAGCAGTACTTC. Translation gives CASSLSRRAYEQYF.